These 9 T cell receptor beta chains share one sample of origin, sequenced in a study of cytomegalovirus exposure and HLA in healthy donors. 60 Vbeta and 13 Jbeta primers were used in PCR. Sequenced by immunoSEQ multiplex PCR; TCRdb stores in-frame clones only, minus some. In the table there are fewer than 100,000 clones, approximately 81% of which are singletons. The sequenced sample was PBMCs. The receptor set was obtained from a woman aged 35 to 49 in good health and CMV-seropositive.

The chain couples TRBV5-1 to TRBJ1-1; a weak D match, TRBD1 (5 bases). This CDR3 is 15 amino acids long. Germline V lookup: CDR1 SGHRS, CDR2 YFSETQ. Trimming removed 4 bases from V and 1 base from J, with 14 bases in between. The CDR3 DNA reads as TGCGCCAGCAGCCGTCCTCAAACAGGGAACACTGAAGCTTTCTTT. It specifies CASSRPQTGNTEAFF.

V gene TRBV7-6 combines with J gene TRBJ2-1, with D possibly matching TRBD2 (5 bases). This CDR3 is built from 12 residues. CDR1 SGHVS and CDR2 FNYEAQ come from the germline V gene. V was shortened by 3 bases and J by 9 bases, with 9 bases between the two germline ends. The DNA of the CDR3 is TGTGCCAGCAGCTTTTTCCGGGGTGAGCAGTTCTTC. Protein: CASSFFRGEQFF.

This chain uses TRBV4-1 with TRBJ1-4; 7 bases agree with TRBD1. Germline assignment: CDR1 MGHRA and CDR2 YSYEKL. This CDR3 has 18 residues. With 0 bases clipped from V and 4 bases from J, the junction kept 11 bases outside the gene matches. The chain's CDR3 is CASSQDPRPRGSNEKLFF. In nucleotides, the CDR3 is TGCGCCAGCAGCCAAGACCCCAGACCCAGGGGGAGTAATGAAAAACTGTTTTTT.

This chain uses TRBV19 with TRBJ1-5; tentatively, D is TRBD1 (6 bases). This CDR3 is built from 14 residues. V was pared by 3 bases and J by 1 base, with 7 bases between. Germline CDR1 and CDR2: LNHDA and SQIVND (reference sequence). The DNA for the CDR3 is TGTGCCAGTAGTATCGGACAGAGCAATCAGCCCCAGCATTTT. Amino acids: CASSIGQSNQPQHF.

This rearrangement joins TRBV2 to TRBJ1-3, with D unclear. This CDR3 is 13 amino acids long. CDR1 is SNHLY and CDR2 is FYNNEI in the germline V gene. The V and J ends lost 7 bases and 13 bases respectively, with 20 bases between them. CDR3 bases: TGTGCCAGCATTAAGGATCCTCTTACCGGGATATATTTT. It translates to CASIKDPLTGIYF.

The chain couples TRBV27 to TRBJ1-5, with D tentatively TRBD1 (5 bases). Germline CDR1 is MNHEY and CDR2 is SMNVEV (reference sequence). V lost 5 bases, J lost 7 bases, and 12 bases lay in between. The CDR3 runs to 13 residues. CDR3 protein: CASSTGPRQPQHF. The CDR3 DNA sequence: TGTGCCAGCAGTACAGGACCCCGGCAGCCCCAGCATTTT.

The chain is built from TRBV11-2 and TRBJ2-7, with 8 bases lining up with TRBD1. From germline, CDR1 is SGHAT and CDR2 FQNNGV. This CDR3 region has 15 residues. Trimming removed 4 bases from V and 3 bases from J; junction bases left unmatched: 8. CDR3 DNA sequence: TGTGCCAGCAGCTACGACAGGGGCCGGGGCTACGAGCAGTACTTC. This sequence encodes CASSYDRGRGYEQYF.

This clone was seen only once. The CDR3: CASSYAGGVMDIQYF. The CDR3 coding sequence is TGTGCCAGCAGTTACGCAGGGGGCGTCATGGACATTCAGTACTTC. The V gene is TRBV6-5, the J gene TRBJ2-4, with 8 bases matching TRBD1. This CDR3 has 15 amino acids. The germline CDR1 and CDR2 sequences are MNHEY and SVGAGI. J was trimmed by 8 bases and V by 2 bases; bases with no gene match: 8.

This clone has just one count. The rearrangement uses TRBV29-1 and TRBJ1-2, with 7 nucleotides matching TRBD1. This CDR3 comprises 12 residues. Germline V gene sequence: CDR1 SQVTM, CDR2 ANQGSEA. Germline trimming cut 7 bases from V and 4 bases from J; bases unmatched to any gene: 6. CDR3 in amino acids: CSAGQAFYGYTF. CDR3 sequence (DNA): TGCAGCGCTGGACAGGCCTTCTATGGCTACACCTTC.